The subject of this entry is one T cell receptor (beta chain). This sample is drawn from a study of blood T cell repertoires in COVID-19. About the study: PBMCs, B-cell-depleted T cells, or T cells were the source of the cDNA or gDNA that made up the material.

Germline CDR1 reads MDHEN; CDR2 reads SYDVKM. The CDR3 totals 16 residues. The V segment lost 2 bases and the J segment 8 bases; nucleotides outside the gene matches: 9. TCRdb keeps only in-frame clones here, not all; method: immunoSEQ multiplex PCR. The sample includes about 70,000 clones, around 87% seen only once; the top ten take under 13%. Sequences were obtained from peripheral blood. The receptor comes from a woman aged 18-29 years with acute or convalescent COVID-19. The chain uses TRBV28 and TRBJ2-1; TRBD1 matches 10 bases. The CDR3 sequence is CASSLGVTGGWDEQFF. As DNA, the CDR3 is TGTGCCAGCAGTTTAGGTGTGACAGGGGGCTGGGATGAGCAGTTCTTC.